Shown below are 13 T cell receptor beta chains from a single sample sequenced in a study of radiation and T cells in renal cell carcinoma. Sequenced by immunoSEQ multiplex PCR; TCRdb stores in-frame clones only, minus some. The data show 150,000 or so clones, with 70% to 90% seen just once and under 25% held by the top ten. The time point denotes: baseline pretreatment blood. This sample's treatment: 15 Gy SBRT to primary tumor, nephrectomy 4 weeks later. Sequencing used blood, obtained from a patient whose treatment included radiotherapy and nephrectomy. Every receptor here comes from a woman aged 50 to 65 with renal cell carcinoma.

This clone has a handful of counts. The CDR3: CASSPLPLSSGNTIYF. DNA for the CDR3: TGTGCCAGCTCACCATTACCGTTGAGCTCTGGAAACACCATATATTTT. The chain recombines TRBV18 with TRBJ1-3; no firm D call. V was shortened by 2 bases and J by 0 bases, with 11 bases between the two germline ends. In germline, CDR1 is KGHSH, CDR2 LQKENI. The CDR3 runs 16 residues.

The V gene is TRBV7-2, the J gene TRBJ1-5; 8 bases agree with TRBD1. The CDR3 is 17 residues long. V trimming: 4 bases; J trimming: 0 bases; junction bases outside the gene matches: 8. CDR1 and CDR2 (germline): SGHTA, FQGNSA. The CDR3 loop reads CASSSQGAGVSNQPQHF. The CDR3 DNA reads TGTGCCAGCAGCTCCCAGGGGGCAGGGGTTAGCAATCAGCCCCAGCATTTT.

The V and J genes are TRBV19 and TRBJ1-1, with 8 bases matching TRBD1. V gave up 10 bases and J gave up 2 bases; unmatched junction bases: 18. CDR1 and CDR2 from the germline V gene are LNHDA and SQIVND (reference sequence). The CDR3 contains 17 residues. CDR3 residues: CATRGRTGSAPNTEAFF. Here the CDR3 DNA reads TGTGCCACTAGGGGGAGGACAGGGTCGGCTCCAAACACTGAAGCTTTCTTT. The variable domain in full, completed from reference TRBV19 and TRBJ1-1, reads DGGITQSPKYLFRKEGQNVTLSCEQNLNHDAMYWYRQDPGQGLRLIYYSQIVNDFQKGDIAEGYSVSREKKESFPLTVTSAQKNPTAFYLCATRGRTGSAPNTEAFFGQGTRLTVV.

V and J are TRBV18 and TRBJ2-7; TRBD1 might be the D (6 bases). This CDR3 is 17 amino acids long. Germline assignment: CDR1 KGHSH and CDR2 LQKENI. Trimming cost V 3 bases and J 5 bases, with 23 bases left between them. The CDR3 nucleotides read TGTGCCAGCTCACCGTTTCTTGGGGCTATCGGGACAAACGAGCAGTACTTC. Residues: CASSPFLGAIGTNEQYF.

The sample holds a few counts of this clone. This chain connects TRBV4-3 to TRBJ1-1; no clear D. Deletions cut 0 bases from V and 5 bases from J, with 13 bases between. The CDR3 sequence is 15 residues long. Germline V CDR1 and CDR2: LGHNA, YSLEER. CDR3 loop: CASSQESTVRTEAFF. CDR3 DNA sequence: TGCGCCAGCAGCCAAGAGAGCACCGTCCGGACTGAAGCTTTCTTT.

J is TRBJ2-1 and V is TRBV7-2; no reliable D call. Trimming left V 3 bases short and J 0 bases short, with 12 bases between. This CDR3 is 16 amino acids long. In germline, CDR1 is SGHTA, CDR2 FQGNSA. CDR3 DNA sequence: TGTGCCAGCAGCTTTGTAGGACCCAGCTCCTACAATGAGCAGTTCTTC. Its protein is CASSFVGPSSYNEQFF. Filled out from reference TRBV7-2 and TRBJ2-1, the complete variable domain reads GAGVSQSPSNKVTEKGKDVELRCDPISGHTALYWYRQSLGQGLEFLIYFQGNSAPDKSGLPSDRFSAERTGGSVSTLTIQRTQQEDSAVYLCASSFVGPSSYNEQFFGPGTRLTVL.

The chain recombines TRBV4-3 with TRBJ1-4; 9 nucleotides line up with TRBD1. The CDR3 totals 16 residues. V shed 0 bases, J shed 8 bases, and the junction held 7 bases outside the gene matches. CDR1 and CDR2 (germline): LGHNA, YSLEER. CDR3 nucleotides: TGCGCCAGCAGCCAAGATAGCGGGACAGGGAAAGAAAAACTGTTTTTT. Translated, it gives CASSQDSGTGKEKLFF.

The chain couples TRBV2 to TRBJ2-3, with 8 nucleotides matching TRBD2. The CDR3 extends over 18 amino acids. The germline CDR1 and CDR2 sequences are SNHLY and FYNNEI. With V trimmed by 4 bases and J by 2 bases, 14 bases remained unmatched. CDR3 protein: CASSVWTSWMALTDTQYF. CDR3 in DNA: TGTGCCAGCAGTGTTTGGACTAGCTGGATGGCTCTCACAGATACGCAGTATTTT.

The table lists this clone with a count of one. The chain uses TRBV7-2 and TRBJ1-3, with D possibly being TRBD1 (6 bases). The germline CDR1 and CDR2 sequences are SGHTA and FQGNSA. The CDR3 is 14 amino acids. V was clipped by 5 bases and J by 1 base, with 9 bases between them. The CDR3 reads CASSADSSGNTIYF. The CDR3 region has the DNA TGTGCCAGCAGCGCGGACAGTTCTGGAAACACCATATATTTT.

CDR3 nucleotide sequence: TGTGCCAGCAGCTTCCCGGGACAGTACTATGGCTACACCTTC. It encodes CASSFPGQYYGYTF. This chain uses TRBV5-4 with TRBJ1-2, with 7 bases that match TRBD1. V trimming: 2 bases; J trimming: 3 bases; junction bases outside the gene matches: 4. CDR1 and CDR2 (germline): SGHNT, YYREEE (reference sequence). The CDR3 has 14 amino acids.

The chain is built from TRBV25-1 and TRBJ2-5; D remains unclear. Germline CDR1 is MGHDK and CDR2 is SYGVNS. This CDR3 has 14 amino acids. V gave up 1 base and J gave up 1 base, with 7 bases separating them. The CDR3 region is CASSELGSQETQYF. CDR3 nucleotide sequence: TGTGCCAGCAGTGAATTGGGGTCCCAAGAGACCCAGTACTTC. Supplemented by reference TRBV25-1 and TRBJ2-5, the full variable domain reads EADIYQTPRYLVIGTGKKITLECSQTMGHDKMYWYQQDPGMELHLIHYSYGVNSTEKGDLSSESTVSRIRTEHFPLTLESARPSHTSQYLCASSELGSQETQYFGPGTRLLVL.

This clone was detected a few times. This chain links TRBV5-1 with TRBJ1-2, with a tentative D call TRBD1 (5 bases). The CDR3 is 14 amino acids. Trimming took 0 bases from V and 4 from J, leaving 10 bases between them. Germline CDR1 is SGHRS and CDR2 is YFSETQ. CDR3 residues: CASSLDGALYGYTF. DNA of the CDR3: TGCGCCAGCAGCTTGGATGGGGCCCTCTATGGCTACACCTTC.

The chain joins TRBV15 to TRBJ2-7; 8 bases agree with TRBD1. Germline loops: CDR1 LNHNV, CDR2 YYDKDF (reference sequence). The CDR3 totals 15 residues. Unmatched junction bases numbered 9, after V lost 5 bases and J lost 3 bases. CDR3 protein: CATSRGQGSIYEQYF. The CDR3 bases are TGTGCCACCAGCCGCGGACAGGGTAGTATCTACGAGCAGTACTTC.